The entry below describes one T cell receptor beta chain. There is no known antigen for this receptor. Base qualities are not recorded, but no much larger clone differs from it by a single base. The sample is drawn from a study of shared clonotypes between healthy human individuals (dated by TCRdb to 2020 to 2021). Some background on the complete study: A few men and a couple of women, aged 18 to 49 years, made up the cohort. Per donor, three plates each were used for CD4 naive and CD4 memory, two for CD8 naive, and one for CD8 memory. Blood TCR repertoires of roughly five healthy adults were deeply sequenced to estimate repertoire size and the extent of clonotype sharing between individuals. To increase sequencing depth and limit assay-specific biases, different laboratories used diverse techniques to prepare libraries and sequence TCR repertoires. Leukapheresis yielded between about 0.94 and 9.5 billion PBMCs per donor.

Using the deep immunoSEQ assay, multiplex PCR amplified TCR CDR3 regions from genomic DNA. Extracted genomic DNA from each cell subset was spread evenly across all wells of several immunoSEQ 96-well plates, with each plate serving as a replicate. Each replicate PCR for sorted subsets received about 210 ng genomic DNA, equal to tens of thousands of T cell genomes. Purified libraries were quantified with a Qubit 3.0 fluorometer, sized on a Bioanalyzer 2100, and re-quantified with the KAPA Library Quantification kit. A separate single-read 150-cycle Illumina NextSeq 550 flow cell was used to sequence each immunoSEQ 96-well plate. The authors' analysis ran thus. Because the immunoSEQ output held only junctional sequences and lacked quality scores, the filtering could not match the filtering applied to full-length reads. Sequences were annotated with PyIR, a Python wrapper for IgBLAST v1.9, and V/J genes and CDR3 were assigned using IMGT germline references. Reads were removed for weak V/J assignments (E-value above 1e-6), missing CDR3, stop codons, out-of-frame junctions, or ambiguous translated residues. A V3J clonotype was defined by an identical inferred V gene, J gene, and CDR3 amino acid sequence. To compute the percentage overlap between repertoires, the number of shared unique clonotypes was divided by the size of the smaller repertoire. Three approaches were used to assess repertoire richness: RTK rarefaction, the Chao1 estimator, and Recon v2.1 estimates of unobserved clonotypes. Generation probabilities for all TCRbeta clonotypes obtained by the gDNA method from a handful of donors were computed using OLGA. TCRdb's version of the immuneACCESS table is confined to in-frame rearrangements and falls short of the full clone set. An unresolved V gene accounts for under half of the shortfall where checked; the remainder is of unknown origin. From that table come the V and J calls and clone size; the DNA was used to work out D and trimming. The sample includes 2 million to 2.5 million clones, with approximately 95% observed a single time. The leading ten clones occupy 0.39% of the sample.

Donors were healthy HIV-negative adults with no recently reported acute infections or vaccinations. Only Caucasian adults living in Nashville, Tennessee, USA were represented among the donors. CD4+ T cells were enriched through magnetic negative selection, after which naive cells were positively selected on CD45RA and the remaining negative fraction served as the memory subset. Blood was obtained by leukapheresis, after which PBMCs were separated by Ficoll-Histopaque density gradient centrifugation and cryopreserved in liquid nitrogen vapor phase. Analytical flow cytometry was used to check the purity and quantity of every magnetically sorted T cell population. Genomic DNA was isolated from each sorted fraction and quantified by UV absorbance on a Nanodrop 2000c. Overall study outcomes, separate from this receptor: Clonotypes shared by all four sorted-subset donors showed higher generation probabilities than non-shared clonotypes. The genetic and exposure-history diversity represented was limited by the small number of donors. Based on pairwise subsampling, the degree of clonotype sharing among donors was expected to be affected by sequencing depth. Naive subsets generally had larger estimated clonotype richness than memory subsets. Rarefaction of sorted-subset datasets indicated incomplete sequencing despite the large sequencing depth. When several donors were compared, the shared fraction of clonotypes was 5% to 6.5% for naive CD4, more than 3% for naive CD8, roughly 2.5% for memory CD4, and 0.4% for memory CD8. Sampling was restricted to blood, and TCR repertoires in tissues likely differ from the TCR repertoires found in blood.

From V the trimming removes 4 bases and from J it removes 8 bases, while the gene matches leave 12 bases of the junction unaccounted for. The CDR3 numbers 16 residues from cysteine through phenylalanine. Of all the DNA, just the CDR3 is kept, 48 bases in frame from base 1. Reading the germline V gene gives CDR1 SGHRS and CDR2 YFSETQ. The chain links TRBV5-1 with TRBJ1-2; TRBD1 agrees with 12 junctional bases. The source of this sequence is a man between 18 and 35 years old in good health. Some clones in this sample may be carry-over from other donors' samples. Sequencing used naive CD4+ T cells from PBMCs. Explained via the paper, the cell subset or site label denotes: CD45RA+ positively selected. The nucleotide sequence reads TGCGCCAGCAGCCGTCTTACGGTGGGACAGGGGGCCGGCTACACCTTC. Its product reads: CASSRLTVGQGAGYTF.